The rows below give T cell receptor beta chains drawn from one sample of a study of human T cells and chemical hapten exposure. TCRdb used MiXCR to reprocess the RACE reads, holding one entry per CDR3 protein. There are around 250,000 distinct CDR3 sequences in the sample; approximately 8.6% occur only once, and 2.3% lies in the top ten. Sequenced here: whole blood, sampled in connection with sensitization to the hapten diphenylcyclopropenone (DPC). Source of these receptors: a woman aged 40 to 50 with alopecia areata. Some clones in this sample may be carry-over from other donors' samples. The CDR3 runs from the conserved cysteine through the conserved F or W. A D gene is named only where the DNA matches it firmly. A clone size is listed for some rows: how often the clone was seen (once, few, many), or a class if it is expanded.

v_call	j_call	clone_size	d_call	cdr3_nt	cdr3_aa
TRBV9	TRBJ2-5	few	TRBD2	TGTGCCAGCAGCGTAGACGGGAGGGCCTGGGAAGAGACCCAGTACTTC	CASSVDGRAWEETQYF
TRBV30	TRBJ2-7	-	-	TGTGCCTGGAGTAGGGACCGGGGGGAGCAGTACTTC	CAWSRDRGEQYF
TRBV6-2/TRBV6-3	TRBJ2-4	-	TRBD1	TGTGCCAGCCAAACAGGGGTAGCCAAAAACATTCAGTACTTC	CASQTGVAKNIQYF
TRBV2	TRBJ2-1	few	-	TGTGCCAGCAGTGTGCTCCTCTCCTACAATGAGCAGTTCTTC	CASSVLLSYNEQFF
TRBV29-1	TRBJ2-7	few	TRBD1	TGCAGCGTCGACTCAGGGGGCAGGTACGAGCAGTACTTC	CSVDSGGRYEQYF
TRBV7-9	TRBJ2-2	many	-	TGTGCCAGCAGCTTAAGTGGGGCCGGGAGCACCGGGGAGCTGTTTTTT	CASSLSGAGSTGELFF
TRBV4-3	TRBJ2-4	few	-	TGCGCCAGCAGCCAAGATTGGGATTTGGGCAAAAACATTCAGTACTTC	CASSQDWDLGKNIQYF
TRBV10-3	TRBJ1-1	few	-	TGTGCCATCAGTGAGTCGAAGGCCCTAACGACAGTGCGGGAAGCTTTCTTT	CAISESKALTTVREAFF
TRBV29-1	TRBJ2-1	many	TRBD1	TGCAGCGCCACAGGGGGCGCAGGATACGAGCAGTTCTTC	CSATGGAGYEQFF
TRBV7-8	TRBJ2-3	-	TRBD2	TGTGCCAGCAGCTTTTGGCTAGCGGGAGAAAGTGCAGATACGCAGTATTTT	CASSFWLAGESADTQYF
TRBV27	TRBJ1-2	few	TRBD1	TGTGCCAGCAAGCAGGAGAGACAGGGAACTGGCTACACCTTC	CASKQERQGTGYTF
TRBV12-3/TRBV12-4	TRBJ2-6	-	-	TGTGCCAGCAAAACAGGGAACTCTGGGGCCAACGTCCTGACTTTC	CASKTGNSGANVLTF
TRBV5-8	TRBJ1-2	many	TRBD1	TGTGCCAGCAGCTCCCGGGGGACAGGAGAGATCTATGGCTACACCTTC	CASSSRGTGEIYGYTF
TRBV20-1	TRBJ2-5	-	-	TGCAGTGCTAAAAGTGGTACCGTAGAGACCCAGTACTTC	CSAKSGTVETQYF
TRBV9	TRBJ2-5	many	TRBD2	TGTGCCAGCAGCGTAGGGACCGGGAGACTAGCGGGAGAGACCCAGTACTTC	CASSVGTGRLAGETQYF
TRBV12-3/TRBV12-4	TRBJ1-1	few	-	TGTGCCAGCACCGCGACAGTCCTGAACACTGAAGCTTTCTTT	CASTATVLNTEAFF
TRBV28	TRBJ2-7	-	TRBD1	TGTGCCAGCACTCCGGGACAGGGTATCTATAAGCAGTACTTC	CASTPGQGIYKQYF
TRBV11-2	TRBJ2-2	-	-	TGTGCCAGCAGCTTAGTGCGGGGGCCGAACACCGGGGAGCTGTTTTTT	CASSLVRGPNTGELFF
TRBV4-2	TRBJ2-1	few	-	TGTGCCAGCAGCCAAGATAAAATGGTAAATGAGCAGTTCTTC	CASSQDKMVNEQFF
TRBV6-2/TRBV6-3	TRBJ2-1	few	TRBD1	TGTGCCAGCAGCTTAACAGGGGGTGTACACAATGAGCAGTTCTTC	CASSLTGGVHNEQFF
TRBV11-2	TRBJ2-2	-	-	TGTGCCAGCAGCCCCCGGGCGTCGGCGAACACCGGGGAGCTGTTTTTT	CASSPRASANTGELFF
TRBV9	TRBJ2-7	-	TRBD1	TGTGCCAGCAGCGTAGAGCCGGGACAGGGCTACGAGCAGTACTTC	CASSVEPGQGYEQYF
TRBV6-5	TRBJ2-7	many	-	TGTGCCAGCAGTTACGTCAGGGGACACTCCTACGAGCAGTACTTC	CASSYVRGHSYEQYF
TRBV24-1	TRBJ2-2	-	-	TGTGCCACCAGTGATTTGGAGGCAGCCTCGAACACCGGGGAGCTGTTTTTT	CATSDLEAASNTGELFF
TRBV4-3	TRBJ2-1	few	-	TGCGCCAGCAGCCAAGTGGGGCTAGCGCGGAATGAGCAGTTCTTC	CASSQVGLARNEQFF
TRBV28	TRBJ2-7	many	TRBD1	TGTGCCAGCAGTACGACAGGGGGAAGCTCCTACGAGCAGTACTTC	CASSTTGGSSYEQYF
TRBV20-1	TRBJ2-7	-	-	TGCAGTGCTACCGGCCAGGCCTACGAGCAGTACTTC	CSATGQAYEQYF
TRBV20-1	TRBJ2-7	-	TRBD1	TGCAGTGCCTGGGACAGGGGATACGAGCAGTACTTC	CSAWDRGYEQYF
TRBV4-2	TRBJ1-2	-	-	TGTGCCAGCAGCCGTATGACCCAGGGAGCCCTGTCCTATGGCTACACCTTC	CASSRMTQGALSYGYTF
TRBV7-2	TRBJ2-1	-	TRBD2	TGTGCCAGCAGCTCCTTAGCGGGAGGGCCGGTCTTC	CASSSLAGGPVF
TRBV2	TRBJ2-5	few	TRBD2	TGTGCCAGCAGTGGCGCCACGACGGGGACTAGCGCCCAAGAGACCCAGTACTTC	CASSGATTGTSAQETQYF
TRBV6-6	TRBJ2-1	few	TRBD1	TGTGCCAGCAGTTTTGTAGGACAGGGAATCTTGGGCAATGAGCAGTTCTTC	CASSFVGQGILGNEQFF
TRBV10-3	TRBJ2-7	-	-	TGTGCCATCAGTGAGGGGCGGAACTACGAGCAGTACTTC	CAISEGRNYEQYF
TRBV28	TRBJ1-4	few	-	TGTGCCAGCAGCCCCATCACCGGGGCCTATGAAAAACTGTTTTTT	CASSPITGAYEKLFF
TRBV4-2	TRBJ2-2	few	TRBD1	TGTGCCAGCAGCCAGTACAGGGGCACCGGGGAGCTGTTTTTT	CASSQYRGTGELFF
TRBV20-1	TRBJ2-3	-	TRBD2	TGCAGTGCTAGAAGCCCGGGACTAGCGGGAGTAACAGATACGCAGTATTTT	CSARSPGLAGVTDTQYF
TRBV2	TRBJ2-1	many	-	TGTGCCAGCAGAGTAGCGGTCAATGAGCAGTTCTTC	CASRVAVNEQFF
TRBV5-1	TRBJ2-7	many	TRBD2	TGCGCCAGCCGCACCACTAGCGGGGGGACCTACGAGCAGTACTTC	CASRTTSGGTYEQYF
TRBV27	TRBJ1-2	few	-	TGTGCCAGCAGTTTAGGTCGTAACATCGCTAACTATGGCTACACCTTC	CASSLGRNIANYGYTF
TRBV6-6	TRBJ2-1	few	TRBD2	TGTGCCAGCAGTTATGAAGCGGGACCCCAGTTCTTC	CASSYEAGPQFF
TRBV20-1	TRBJ2-5	few	TRBD1	TGCAGTGCTGCGACAGGGGGCGTGGAGACCCAGTACTTC	CSAATGGVETQYF
TRBV6-2/TRBV6-3	TRBJ1-1	-	-	TGTGCCAGCGCATATCCGGCAAGGGGCGACCTGAACACTGAAGCTTTCTTT	CASAYPARGDLNTEAFF
TRBV20-1	TRBJ2-3	few	-	TGCAGTGCTGGGGAACCTCTTAGGACAGATACGCAGTATTTT	CSAGEPLRTDTQYF
TRBV9	TRBJ2-3	few	TRBD2	TGTGCCAGCAGCGTCGGACTAGCCACAGATACGCAGTATTTT	CASSVGLATDTQYF
TRBV27	TRBJ1-5	many	-	TGTGCCAGCAGTCAGGGGAGTGGAATTTTCAATCAGCCCCAGCATTTT	CASSQGSGIFNQPQHF
TRBV6-2/TRBV6-3	TRBJ2-3	few	TRBD2	TGTGCCAGCAGTCGCGGGAGGCTTTTTCCAGATACGCAGTATTTT	CASSRGRLFPDTQYF
TRBV2	TRBJ2-3	-	-	TGTGCCAGCAGTGGTACAGCTAGCACAGATACGCAGTATTTT	CASSGTASTDTQYF
TRBV28	TRBJ2-1	many	TRBD1	TGTGCCAGCAGTCCTGGGACAGGGGGCTACAATGAGCAGTTCTTC	CASSPGTGGYNEQFF
TRBV7-2	TRBJ2-7	many	-	TGTGCCAGCAGCGTAGAAGACATGACCTACGAGCAGTACTTC	CASSVEDMTYEQYF
TRBV5-1	TRBJ1-5	-	-	TGCGCCAGCAGGGTCACGGAAAATCAGCCCCAGCATTTT	CASRVTENQPQHF
TRBV3-1	TRBJ1-1	few	TRBD1	TGTGCCAGCAGCCGAGGACAGGTGAACACTGAAGCTTTCTTT	CASSRGQVNTEAFF